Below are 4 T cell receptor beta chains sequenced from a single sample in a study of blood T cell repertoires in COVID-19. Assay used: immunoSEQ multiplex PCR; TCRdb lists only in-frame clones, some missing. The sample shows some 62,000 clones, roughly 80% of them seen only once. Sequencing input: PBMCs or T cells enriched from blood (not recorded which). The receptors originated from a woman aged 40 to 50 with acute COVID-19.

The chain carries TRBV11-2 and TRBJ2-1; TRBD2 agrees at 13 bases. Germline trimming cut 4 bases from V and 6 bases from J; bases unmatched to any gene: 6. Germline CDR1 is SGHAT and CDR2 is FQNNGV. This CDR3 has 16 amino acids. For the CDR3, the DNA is TGTGCCAGCAGCTCGGGACTAGCGGGATTTCTCAATGAGCAGTTCTTC. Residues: CASSSGLAGFLNEQFF.

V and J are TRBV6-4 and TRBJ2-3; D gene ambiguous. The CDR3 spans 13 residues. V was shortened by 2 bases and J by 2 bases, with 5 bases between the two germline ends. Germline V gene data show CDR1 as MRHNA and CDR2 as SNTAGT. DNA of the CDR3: TGTGCCAGCAGTGACACAGACACAGATACGCAGTATTTT. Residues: CASSDTDTDTQYF.

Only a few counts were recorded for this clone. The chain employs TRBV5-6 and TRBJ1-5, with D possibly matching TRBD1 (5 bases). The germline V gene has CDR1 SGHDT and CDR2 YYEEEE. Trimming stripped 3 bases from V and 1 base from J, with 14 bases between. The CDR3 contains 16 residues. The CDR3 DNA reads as TGTGCCAGCAGCTCGTACCGGGACTCAAGCAATCAGCCCCAGCATTTT. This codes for CASSSYRDSSNQPQHF.

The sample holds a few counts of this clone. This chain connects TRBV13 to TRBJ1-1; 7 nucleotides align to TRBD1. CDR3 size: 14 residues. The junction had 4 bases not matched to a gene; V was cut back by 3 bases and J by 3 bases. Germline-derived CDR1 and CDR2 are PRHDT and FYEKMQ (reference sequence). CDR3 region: CASSFPGGDTEAFF. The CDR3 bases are TGTGCCAGCAGCTTTCCAGGGGGTGACACTGAAGCTTTCTTT.